This passage covers 11 T cell receptor beta chains from one sample sequenced in a study of shared clonotypes between healthy human individuals. Naivety among CD8 cells was defined by CD45RO negativity and positive CCR7 selection, thereby excluding terminally differentiated effector memory CD45RA+ cells. Sequencing was performed with immunoSEQ multiplex PCR; in TCRdb, only in-frame clones are kept and a portion is missing. The sample holds about 2 million clones; approximately 94% are singletons and the top ten take roughly 1%. Sequencing used naive CD8+ T cells sorted from blood. The receptor source for this set is a man aged 18 to 29 in good health.

The CDR3 DNA is TGTGCCAGCAGCCTCTACAGGGGGGTGGAGACCCAGTACTTC. As protein: CASSLYRGVETQYF. The chain uses TRBV13 and TRBJ2-5; 8 bases align to TRBD1. CDR3 length equals 14 residues. Unmatched junction bases numbered 7, after V lost 5 bases and J lost 5 bases. The germline gives CDR1 PRHDT, CDR2 FYEKMQ (reference sequence).

This chain links TRBV9 with TRBJ2-2, with 13 positions matching TRBD2. V shed 2 bases, J shed 4 bases, and the junction held 11 bases outside the gene matches. Germline CDR1 reads SGDLS; CDR2 reads YYNGEE. The CDR3 length is 19 residues. The CDR3 loop reads CASSVGRVGLAGPTGELFF. DNA for the CDR3: TGTGCCAGCAGCGTGGGAAGGGTGGGACTAGCGGGACCCACCGGGGAGCTGTTTTTT.

The J gene is TRBJ1-2, the V gene TRBV7-9; D is uncertain. V shed 1 base and J shed 6 bases, with 15 bases lying between them. CDR1 and CDR2 (germline): SEHNR, FQNEAQ (reference sequence). The CDR3 is 15 amino acids. CDR3 nucleotides: TGTGCCAGCAGCTTAGGGACCGACCTGTCGGATGGCTACACCTTC. Translating it yields CASSLGTDLSDGYTF.

The chain recombines TRBV5-6 with TRBJ2-1; D is possibly TRBD2 (6 bases). CDR1 is SGHDT and CDR2 is YYEEEE in the germline V gene. The CDR3 has 15 residues. Trimming took 3 bases from V and 3 from J, leaving 13 bases between them. The CDR3 loop is CASSSDYHGYNEQFF. CDR3 nucleotide sequence: TGTGCCAGCAGCTCGGACTACCACGGCTACAATGAGCAGTTCTTC.

The chain couples TRBV11-2 to TRBJ2-7; the D gene is possibly TRBD1 (6 bases). This CDR3 has 18 residues. Germline V lookup: CDR1 SGHAT, CDR2 FQNNGV. The ends were cut back, 1 base at V and 1 base at J, with 20 bases in the middle. The chain's CDR3 is CASSLVPFSQGKSYEQYF. The CDR3 coding sequence is TGTGCCAGCAGCTTAGTTCCATTCTCTCAGGGGAAGTCCTACGAGCAGTACTTC.

The chain is built from TRBV27 and TRBJ1-5; D call uncertain. The CDR3 runs to 15 residues. Trimming cost V 2 bases and J 1 base, with 9 bases left between them. Per the germline V gene, CDR1 is MNHEY and CDR2 is SMNVEV (reference sequence). Here the CDR3 DNA reads TGTGCCAGCAGTTTAGGGGTGGGGAGCAATCAGCCCCAGCATTTT. Protein product: CASSLGVGSNQPQHF.

The chain carries TRBV7-9 and TRBJ1-2, with 10 bases matching TRBD1. Losses at the gene ends were 4 bases for V and 6 bases for J; bases not matched to a gene: 5. This CDR3 has 14 amino acids. The germline CDR1 and CDR2 sequences are SEHNR and FQNEAQ (reference sequence). This CDR3 is CASSSGQGIDGYTF. CDR3 in DNA: TGTGCCAGCAGCTCGGGACAGGGGATCGATGGCTACACCTTC.

The V gene is TRBV10-3, the J gene TRBJ1-6; the D gene is possibly TRBD1 (6 bases). The CDR3 extends over 14 amino acids. The germline CDR1 and CDR2 sequences are ENHRY and SYGVKD. CDR3: CATKWGPRDSPLHF. The CDR3 DNA is TGTGCGACTAAGTGGGGGCCGAGGGATTCACCCCTCCACTTT.

The rearrangement uses TRBV28 and TRBJ2-1, with 11 nucleotides matching TRBD2. After removal of 3 bases from V and 7 bases from J, the junction contained 5 bases not matched to a gene. Germline CDR1 and CDR2: MDHEN and SYDVKM. There are 15 residues in the CDR3. The CDR3, as DNA: TGTGCCAGCAGTTTTGGGCTAGCGGGAGGTAATGAGCAGTTCTTC. Translation: CASSFGLAGGNEQFF.

With respect to this clone: Distinct nucleotide sequences in the sample also encode this CDR3. The V and J genes are TRBV4-1 and TRBJ1-1, with 8 bases lining up with TRBD1. The length of the CDR3 is 15 residues. CDR1 MGHRA and CDR2 YSYEKL come from the germline V gene. J was trimmed by 3 bases and V by 1 base; bases with no gene match: 4. In DNA, the CDR3 is TGCGCCAGCAGCCAAGTAACAGGGGGGGACACTGAAGCTTTCTTT. Protein: CASSQVTGGDTEAFF.

The CDR3: CASSGGGDSDTQYF. The CDR3 DNA reads TGTGCCAGTAGTGGCGGGGGTGATTCAGATACGCAGTATTTT. The chain links TRBV19 to TRBJ2-3; 7 positions agree with TRBD2. The CDR3 loop spans 14 amino acids. J was trimmed by 4 bases and V by 5 bases; bases with no gene match: 6. Germline V gives CDR1 LNHDA, CDR2 SQIVND (reference sequence). Using reference TRBV19 and TRBJ2-3 for the parts outside the CDR3, the full variable domain is DGGITQSPKYLFRKEGQNVTLSCEQNLNHDAMYWYRQDPGQGLRLIYYSQIVNDFQKGDIAEGYSVSREKKESFPLTVTSAQKNPTAFYLCASSGGGDSDTQYFGPGTRLTVL.